The present T cell receptor (beta chain) was sequenced within a study of blood T cell repertoires in COVID-19. Whole-study context: Sites in the United States, Italy and Spain provided acute and convalescent COVID-19 samples.

Sequencing used immunoSEQ multiplex PCR; TCRdb keeps in-frame clones, though not all of them. The sample includes some 240,000 clones, about 79% of them seen just once. The clonotype originates from a woman between 40 and 50 years old who had recovered from COVID-19. Sequenced material: peripheral blood.

In nucleotides, the CDR3 is TGTGCCAGCTCACCACTCACAGGGTTCAGCGACGAGCAGTACTTC. Protein product: CASSPLTGFSDEQYF. V gene TRBV18 combines with J gene TRBJ2-7, with D tentatively TRBD1 (6 bases). The V end was cut by 1 base, the J end by 5 bases, with 15 bases between. Germline CDR1 reads KGHSH; CDR2 reads LQKENI. The CDR3 is 15 amino acids. The full variable domain, in which reference TRBV18 and TRBJ2-7 provide the parts outside the CDR3, is NAGVMQNPRHLVRRRGQEARLRCSPMKGHSHVYWYRQLPEEGLKFMVYLQKENIIDESGMPKERFSAEFPKEGPSILRIQQVVRGDSAAYFCASSPLTGFSDEQYFGPGTRLTVT.